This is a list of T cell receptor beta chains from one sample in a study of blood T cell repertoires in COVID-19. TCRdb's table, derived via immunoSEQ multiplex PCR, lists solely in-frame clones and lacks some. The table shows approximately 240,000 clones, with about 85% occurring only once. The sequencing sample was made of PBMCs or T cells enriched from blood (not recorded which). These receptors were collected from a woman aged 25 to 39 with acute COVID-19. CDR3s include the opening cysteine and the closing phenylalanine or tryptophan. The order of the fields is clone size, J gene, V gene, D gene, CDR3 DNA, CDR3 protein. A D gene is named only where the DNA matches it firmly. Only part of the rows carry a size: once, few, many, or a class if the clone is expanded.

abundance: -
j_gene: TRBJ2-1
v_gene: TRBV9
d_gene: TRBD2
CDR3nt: TGTGCCAGCAGCGTAGCGAACCCAGGGACTAGCGGGTATGGCAATGAGCAGTTCTTC
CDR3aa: CASSVANPGTSGYGNEQFF

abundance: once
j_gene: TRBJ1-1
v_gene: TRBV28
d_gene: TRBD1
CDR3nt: TGTGCCAGCAGTTCATCCGGGACAGCAAAGAACACTGAAGCTTTCTTT
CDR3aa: CASSSSGTAKNTEAFF

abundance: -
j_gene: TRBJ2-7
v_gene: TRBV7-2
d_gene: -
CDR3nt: TGTGCCAGCAGCGCCCCTGGACAGCTGTTCCCCTACGAGCAGTACTTC
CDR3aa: CASSAPGQLFPYEQYF

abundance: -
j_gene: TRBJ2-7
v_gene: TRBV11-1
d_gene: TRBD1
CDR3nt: TGTGCCAGCAGCTTCGCCAGGGGGCCGGCCTACGAGCAGTACTTC
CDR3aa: CASSFARGPAYEQYF

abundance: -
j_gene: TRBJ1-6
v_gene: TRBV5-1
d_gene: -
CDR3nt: TGCGCCAGCAGCTTGGAGGGGCTTTCACCCCTCCACTTT
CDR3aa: CASSLEGLSPLHF

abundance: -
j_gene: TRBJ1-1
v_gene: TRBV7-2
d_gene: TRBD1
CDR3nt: TGTGCCAGCAGCTTAGACCCCTACAGGGGAGAAGCTTTCTTT
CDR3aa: CASSLDPYRGEAFF

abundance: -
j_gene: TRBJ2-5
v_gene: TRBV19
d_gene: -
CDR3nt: TGTGCCACTGGGGGGGCGGATAAAGAGACCCAGTACTTC
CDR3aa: CATGGADKETQYF

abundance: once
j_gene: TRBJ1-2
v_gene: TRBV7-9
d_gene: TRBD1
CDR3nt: TGTGCCAGCAGCTTAGAAGCAGGGGGTAACTATGGCTACACCTTC
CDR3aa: CASSLEAGGNYGYTF

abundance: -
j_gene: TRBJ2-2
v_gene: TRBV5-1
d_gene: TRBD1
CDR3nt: TGCGCCAGCACCAATAAACGGGACAGTAACACCGGGGAGCTGTTTTTT
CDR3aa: CASTNKRDSNTGELFF

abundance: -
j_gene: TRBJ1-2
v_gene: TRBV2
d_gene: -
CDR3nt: TGTGCCAGCAGACGGGTTCCCCCTGACTATGGCTACACCTTC
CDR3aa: CASRRVPPDYGYTF

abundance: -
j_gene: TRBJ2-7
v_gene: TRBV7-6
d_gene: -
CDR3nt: TGTGCCAGCAGCGCTCCTACGGACAGCTTCTCCTACGAGCAGTACTTC
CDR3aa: CASSAPTDSFSYEQYF

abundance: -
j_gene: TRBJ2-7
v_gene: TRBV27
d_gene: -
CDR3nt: TGTGCCAGCAGTTTAACTTACAGCTCTTACGAGCAGTACTTC
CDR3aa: CASSLTYSSYEQYF

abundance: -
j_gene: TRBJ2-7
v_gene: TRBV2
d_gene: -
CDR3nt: TGTGCCAGCAGTGACCCAAACTACTCCTACGAGCAGTACTTC
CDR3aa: CASSDPNYSYEQYF

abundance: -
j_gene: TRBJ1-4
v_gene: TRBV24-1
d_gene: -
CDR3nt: TGTGCCACCATGGGAGATAATGAAAAACTGTTTTTT
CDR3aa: CATMGDNEKLFF

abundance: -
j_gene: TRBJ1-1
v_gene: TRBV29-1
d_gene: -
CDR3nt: -
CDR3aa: CSVVAVPGRTEAFF

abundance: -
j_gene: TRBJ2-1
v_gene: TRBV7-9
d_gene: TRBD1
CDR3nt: TGTGCCAGCAGATCCGAGAACGGACAGGGGCGCCATGAGCAGTTCTTC
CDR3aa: CASRSENGQGRHEQFF

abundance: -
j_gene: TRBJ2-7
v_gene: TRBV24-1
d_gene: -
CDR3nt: TGTGCCACCAGTGTACAGGGTAGGCGAGAGCAGTACTTC
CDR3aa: CATSVQGRREQYF

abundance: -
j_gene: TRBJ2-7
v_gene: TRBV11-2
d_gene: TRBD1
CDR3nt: TGTGCCAGCAAATTAGGAGACAGGGTCTACGAGCAGTACTTC
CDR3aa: CASKLGDRVYEQYF

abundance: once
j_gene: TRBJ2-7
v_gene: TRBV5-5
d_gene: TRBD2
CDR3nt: TGTGCCAGCAGCCCGCGGCTAGCGGGAGTGATCTACGAGCAGTACTTC
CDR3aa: CASSPRLAGVIYEQYF

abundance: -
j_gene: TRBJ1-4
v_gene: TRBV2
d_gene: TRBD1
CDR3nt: TGTGCCAGCAGTGATCCGGGACAGCCTAATGAAAAACTGTTTTTT
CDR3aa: CASSDPGQPNEKLFF

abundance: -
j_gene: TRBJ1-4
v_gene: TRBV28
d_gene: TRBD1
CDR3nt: TGTGCCAGCTCAGAGATAGGGACAGGGACCGAAAAACTGTTTTTT
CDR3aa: CASSEIGTGTEKLFF

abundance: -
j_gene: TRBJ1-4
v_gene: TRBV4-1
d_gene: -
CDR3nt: TGCGCCAGCAGCCACGGGACTGCTACTGCAACTAATGAAAAACTGTTTTTT
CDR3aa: CASSHGTATATNEKLFF

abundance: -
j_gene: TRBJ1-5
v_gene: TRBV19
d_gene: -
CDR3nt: TGTGCCAGTAGTATAGGGTTGCGGGAACCCCAGCCCCAGCATTTT
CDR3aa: CASSIGLREPQPQHF

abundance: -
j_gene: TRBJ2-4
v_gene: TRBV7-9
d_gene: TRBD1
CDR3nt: TGTGCCAGCAGCTTAGCGTTAAACAGGGGATACATTCAGTACTTC
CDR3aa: CASSLALNRGYIQYF

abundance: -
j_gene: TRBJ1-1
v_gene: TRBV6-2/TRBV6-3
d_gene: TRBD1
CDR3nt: TGTGCCAGCAGTTATCCTACGGGACAGGGGAACACTGAAGCTTTCTTT
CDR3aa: CASSYPTGQGNTEAFF

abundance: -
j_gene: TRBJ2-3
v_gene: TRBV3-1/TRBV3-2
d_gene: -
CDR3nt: TGTGCCAGCAGCGTCCAAGGGAGAGGGGGAGATACGCAGTATTTT
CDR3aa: CASSVQGRGGDTQYF

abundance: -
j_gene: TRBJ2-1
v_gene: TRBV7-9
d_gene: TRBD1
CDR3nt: TGTGCCAGCAGCGACAGGGGGCCCAATGAGCAGTTCTTC
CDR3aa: CASSDRGPNEQFF

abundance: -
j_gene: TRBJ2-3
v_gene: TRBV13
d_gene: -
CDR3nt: TGTGCCAGCACCCCAACGGCAGGGGCTAGCACAGATACGCAGTATTTT
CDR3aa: CASTPTAGASTDTQYF

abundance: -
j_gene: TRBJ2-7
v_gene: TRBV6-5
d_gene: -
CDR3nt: TGTGCCAGCAGTTCAGGGACCTACGAGCAGTACTTC
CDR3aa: CASSSGTYEQYF

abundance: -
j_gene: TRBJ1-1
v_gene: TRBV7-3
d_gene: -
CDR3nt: TGTGCCAGCAGCCCTACAGGAATGAACACTGAAGCTTTCTTT
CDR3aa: CASSPTGMNTEAFF

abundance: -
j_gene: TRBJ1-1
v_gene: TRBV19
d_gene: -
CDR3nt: TGTGTCGTAATGGGGGCCGAAACGGGGACTGAAGCTTTCTTT
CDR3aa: CVVMGAETGTEAFF

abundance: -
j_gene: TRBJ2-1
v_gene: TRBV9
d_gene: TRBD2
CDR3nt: TGTGCCAGCAGCGTAGGGGTGACTAGCGGAATCAATGAGCAGTTCTTC
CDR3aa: CASSVGVTSGINEQFF

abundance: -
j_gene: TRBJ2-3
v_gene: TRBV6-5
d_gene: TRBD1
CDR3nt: TGTGCCAGCAGGGACAGGGGAACAGATACGCAGTATTTT
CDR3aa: CASRDRGTDTQYF

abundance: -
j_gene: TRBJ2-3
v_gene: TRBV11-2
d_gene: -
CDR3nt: TGTGCCAGCAGCTTAGTGGCGGTGCTTTACACAGATACGCAGTATTTT
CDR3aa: CASSLVAVLYTDTQYF

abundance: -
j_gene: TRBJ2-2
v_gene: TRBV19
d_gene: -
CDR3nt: TGTGCCAGTAGTATCTCCGGAGCTACACCCGTTGGGGAGCTGTTTTTT
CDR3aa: CASSISGATPVGELFF

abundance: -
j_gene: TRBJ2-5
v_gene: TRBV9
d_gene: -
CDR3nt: TGTGCCAGCAGCGTGTGGGGGGAGGCTCGAGAGACCCAGTACTTC
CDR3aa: CASSVWGEARETQYF

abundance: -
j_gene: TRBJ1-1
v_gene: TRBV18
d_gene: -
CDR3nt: TGTGCCAGCTCACTTTTGGGAGGCTCTGAAGCTTTCTTT
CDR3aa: CASSLLGGSEAFF